These 31 T cell receptor beta chains were all obtained from the same sample, sequenced in a study of T cell responses to AZD1222 COVID-19 vaccine. Only in-frame clones appear in the TCRdb table, and some are missing; sequencing was by immunoSEQ multiplex PCR. The table records about 140,000 clones, under 95% of them present only once. Source: peripheral blood, taken on day 0 of AZD1222 vaccination. Receptor source: an adult in good health.

This chain joins TRBV27 and TRBJ1-5; no clear D. Trimming removed 0 bases from V and 2 bases from J, with 8 bases in between. Germline CDR1 MNHEY, CDR2 SMNVEV (reference sequence). This CDR3 has 15 residues. The CDR3 reads CASSLSRDGNQPQHF. The CDR3 DNA reads TGTGCCAGCAGTTTATCGAGGGATGGCAATCAGCCCCAGCATTTT.

This chain connects TRBV6-5 to TRBJ2-3; possible D gene TRBD1, 5 bases. The germline V gene has CDR1 MNHEY and CDR2 SVGAGI. The V gene lost 8 bases and the J gene lost 6 bases, with 15 bases spanning the gap. CDR3 length: 13 residues. As DNA, the CDR3 is TGTGCCAGCTCCAGGGATTGGGCGGATACGCAGTATTTT. This encodes CASSRDWADTQYF.

The chain links TRBV30 to TRBJ1-1; D is unclear. Trimming shortened V by 5 bases and J by 5 bases, and 9 bases separated the two germline ends. The CDR3 spans 11 residues. Looked up from germline, CDR1 is GTSNPN and CDR2 is SVGIG (reference sequence). CDR3: CAWGMGTEAFF. DNA of the CDR3: TGTGCCTGGGGAATGGGTACTGAAGCTTTCTTT.

The chain couples TRBV5-5 to TRBJ2-3, with TRBD1 matching 7 bases. Unmatched junction bases numbered 1, after V lost 3 bases and J lost 6 bases. The length of the CDR3 is 12 residues. The germline gives CDR1 SGHKS, CDR2 YYEKEE (reference sequence). The CDR3 DNA follows: TGTGCCAGCAGCTGGGACAGCGATACGCAGTATTTT. Residues: CASSWDSDTQYF.

The rearrangement links TRBV28 to TRBJ2-3, with 9 bases aligning to TRBD1. This CDR3 comprises 14 residues. CDR1 is MDHEN, CDR2 SYDVKM, per germline. V lost 10 bases to trimming and J lost 3 bases; unmatched junction nucleotides: 8. The CDR3 region has the DNA TGTGCCACCATGACAGGGGGTGGAACAGATACGCAGTATTTT. Its protein is CATMTGGGTDTQYF.

The chain recombines TRBV5-3 with TRBJ1-5, with D possibly being TRBD1 (6 bases). TRBV5-3 is reported as an ORF; its role is uncertain. The CDR3 is 16 amino acids. Trimming cost V 4 bases and J 2 bases, with 16 bases left between them. The CDR3 DNA is TGTGCCAGAAGCCGGGACAAACCGGATGGCAATCAGCCCCAGCATTTT. Encoded protein: CARSRDKPDGNQPQHF.

The chain combines TRBV28 with TRBJ1-2; 7 nucleotides line up with TRBD1. This CDR3 comprises 14 residues. After removal of 4 bases from V and 5 bases from J, the junction contained 7 bases not matched to a gene. CDR1 and CDR2 from the germline V gene are MDHEN and SYDVKM. CDR3 sequence reads: CASSSPQGRYGYTF. The CDR3 DNA follows: TGTGCCAGCAGTTCACCACAGGGGAGGTATGGCTACACCTTC.

V is TRBV12-3 or TRBV12-4 and J is TRBJ1-5; D gene unclear. CDR3 length equals 13 residues. Trimming cost V 1 base and J 2 bases, with 3 bases left between them. In DNA, the CDR3 is TGTGCCAGCAGTTTAGTTGGCAATCAGCCCCAGCATTTT. As protein: CASSLVGNQPQHF.

The rearrangement joins TRBV28 to TRBJ1-5; D call uncertain. Between the trimmed V and J ends, which lost 7 bases and 3 bases, there was a span of 10 bases. The CDR3 sequence is 13 residues long. Germline assignment: CDR1 MDHEN and CDR2 SYDVKM. CDR3 sequence (DNA): TGTGCCAGCAACCGACAACCCAATCAGCCCCAGCATTTT. Amino acids: CASNRQPNQPQHF.

V usage is TRBV9 and J usage is TRBJ1-2; 9 nucleotides agree with TRBD1. Germline assignment: CDR1 SGDLS and CDR2 YYNGEE. V was clipped by 0 bases and J by 2 bases; unmatched bases: 2. This CDR3 region has 15 residues. The CDR3 spells CASSVGGTGNYGYTF. For the CDR3, the DNA is TGTGCCAGCAGCGTAGGGGGGACAGGGAACTATGGCTACACCTTC.

V usage is TRBV9 and J usage is TRBJ2-2; maybe TRBD1 (6 bases). V was clipped by 1 base and J by 2 bases, with 9 bases between them. Germline values: CDR1 SGDLS, CDR2 YYNGEE. This CDR3 spans 15 amino acids. Written as DNA, the CDR3 is TGTGCCAGCAGCGTATGGGGACACAACACCGGGGAGCTGTTTTTT. Translating gives CASSVWGHNTGELFF.

This chain connects TRBV11-3 to TRBJ1-2; D is uncertain. This CDR3 region has 13 residues. Germline-derived CDR1 and CDR2 are SGHNT and YENEEA. V dropped 6 bases and J dropped 3 bases, with 11 bases sitting between them. CDR3 residues: CASSQYGHYGYTF. The CDR3, as DNA: TGTGCCAGCAGTCAATATGGCCACTATGGCTACACCTTC. Looking up the rest from reference TRBV11-3 and TRBJ1-2 gives the full variable domain: EAGVVQSPRYKIIEKKQPVAFWCNPISGHNTLYWYLQNLGQGPELLIRYENEEAVDDSQLPKDRFSAERLKGVDSTLKIQPAELGDSAVYLCASSQYGHYGYTFGSGTRLTVV.

The chain links TRBV27 to TRBJ2-1; TRBD2 aligns across 8 bases. This CDR3 has 16 residues. Germline V CDR1 and CDR2: MNHEY, SMNVEV (reference sequence). J gave up 1 base and V 6 bases, and 8 bases lay outside the gene matches. CDR3 amino acids: CASSLPGGRSYNEQFF. CDR3 sequence (DNA): TGTGCCAGCAGCCTCCCTGGCGGGAGGTCCTACAATGAGCAGTTCTTC.

V usage is TRBV21-1 and J usage is TRBJ2-3. TRBV21-1 counts as a pseudogene. CDR3 length equals 14 residues. The CDR3 coding sequence is TGTGCCAGCAGCACGGGCAGAGGCACAGATACGCAGTATTTT. It encodes CASSTGRGTDTQYF.

The chain carries TRBV21-1 and TRBJ1-4; the table names TRBD1, a call not compared with the DNA. TRBV21-1 constitutes a pseudogene. This CDR3 has 20 amino acids. The CDR3 nucleotides are TGTGCCAGCAGCAAAGATAGGGGCAGGGGGCTCCTGTTGGGTAATGAAAAACTGTTTTTT. It yields the protein CASSKDRGRGLLLGNEKLFF.

V is TRBV11-2 and J is TRBJ2-5, with a weak D call TRBD2 (6 bases). This CDR3 spans 14 amino acids. V lost 2 bases, J lost 5 bases, and 12 bases lay in between. From germline, CDR1 is SGHAT and CDR2 FQNNGV. The CDR3 nucleotides read TGTGCCAGCAGCTTACCCCCAGGGAGGGAGACCCAGTACTTC. Translation gives CASSLPPGRETQYF.

The J gene is TRBJ2-3, the V gene TRBV15; 7 bases agree with TRBD2. V lost 1 base, J lost 2 bases, and 12 bases stayed unmatched. The CDR3 is made up of 18 amino acids. Germline V gene data show CDR1 as LNHNV and CDR2 as YYDKDF (reference sequence). The CDR3 nucleotides are TGTGCCACCAGCAGAGTAGGCTCTTGGCGGGAGAACACAGATACGCAGTATTTT. Protein product: CATSRVGSWRENTDTQYF.

J is TRBJ1-2 and V is TRBV2; the match to TRBD1 covers 7 bases. V was pared by 2 bases and J by 4 bases, with 7 bases of the junction left unmatched. Germline V CDR1 and CDR2: SNHLY, FYNNEI. The CDR3 extends over 15 amino acids. The chain's CDR3 is CASSESGTAFYGYTF. The CDR3 nucleotides are TGTGCCAGCAGTGAATCCGGGACAGCCTTCTATGGCTACACCTTC.

This chain connects TRBV19 to TRBJ2-1, with 10 bases identical to TRBD2. This CDR3 comprises 14 residues. V shed 4 bases, J shed 5 bases, and the junction held 2 bases outside the gene matches. Germline-derived CDR1 and CDR2 are LNHDA and SQIVND (reference sequence). CDR3 sequence reads: CASSTSGRNNEQFF. CDR3 DNA sequence: TGTGCCAGTAGTACTAGCGGGAGAAACAATGAGCAGTTCTTC.

This chain uses TRBV6-2 or TRBV6-3 with TRBJ2-5, with D uncertain. The length of the CDR3 is 15 residues. The V and J ends lost 7 bases and 5 bases respectively, with 20 bases between them. The germline CDR1 and CDR2 sequences are MNHEY and SVGEGT. The CDR3 is CASTPGLFQAETQYF. CDR3 in DNA: TGTGCCAGCACCCCGGGTCTCTTTCAAGCCGAGACCCAGTACTTC.

The V and J genes are TRBV11-3 and TRBJ1-1; D unclear. The V end was cut by 2 bases, the J end by 5 bases, with 6 bases between. The CDR3 runs 12 residues. Germline CDR1 is SGHNT and CDR2 is YENEEA. The DNA of the CDR3 is TGTGCCAGCAGCTTAATGCGGACTGAAGCTTTCTTT. As protein: CASSLMRTEAFF.

The DNA of the CDR3 is TGTGCCAGCAGCTTGAAACAGGCATCAGGAAACACCATATATTTT. Translation gives CASSLKQASGNTIYF. The rearrangement links TRBV5-4 to TRBJ1-3; possible D gene TRBD1, 5 bases. V was pared by 1 base and J by 4 bases, with 12 bases between. The CDR3 runs to 15 residues. CDR1 and CDR2 (germline): SGHNT, YYREEE (reference sequence).

The CDR3 region is CASSRLAGEGTEAFF. The DNA for the CDR3 is TGTGCCAGCAGCCGCCTCGCGGGGGAGGGAACTGAAGCTTTCTTT. V gene TRBV3-1 (or the pseudogene TRBV3-2) combines with J gene TRBJ1-1, with D possibly TRBD1 on 5 matching bases. The CDR3 covers 15 residues. V lost 4 bases to trimming and J lost 5 bases, with 17 bases between them. Looked up from germline, CDR1 is LGHDT and CDR2 is YNNKEL (reference sequence).

The rearrangement links TRBV13 to TRBJ2-3; TRBD1 is a possible D gene (7 bases). This CDR3 comprises 15 residues. V lost 5 bases, J lost 3 bases, and 15 bases lay in between. Germline-derived CDR1 and CDR2 are PRHDT and FYEKMQ (reference sequence). The CDR3 DNA reads as TGTGCCAGCAGCCCTGCAGGGGGAGGAACAGATACGCAGTATTTT. It yields the protein CASSPAGGGTDTQYF.

This chain joins TRBV12-2 and TRBJ2-1; TRBD2 is the table's D call, not checked against the DNA. TRBV12-2 is tagged as a pseudogene. The CDR3 is made up of 18 amino acids. The CDR3 here is CASRSPYPGLAPGNEQFF. In DNA, the CDR3 is TGTGCAAGTCGCTCCCCCTATCCCGGACTAGCTCCTGGCAATGAGCAGTTCTTC.

The rearrangement uses TRBV28 and TRBJ1-4, with TRBD1 as a possible D gene (6 bases). Germline V gene data show CDR1 as MDHEN and CDR2 as SYDVKM. This CDR3 contains 15 residues. Trimming took 2 bases from V and 7 from J, leaving 14 bases between them. The chain's CDR3 is CASSLVGGAGEKLFF. DNA for the CDR3: TGTGCCAGCAGTTTAGTGGGGGGCGCAGGTGAAAAACTGTTTTTT.

This chain connects TRBV18 to TRBJ1-5; D remains ambiguous. Germline V CDR1 and CDR2: KGHSH, LQKENI. This CDR3 is 14 amino acids long. V shed 3 bases and J shed 2 bases, with 8 bases lying between them. In DNA, the CDR3 is TGTGCCAGCTCACCGACATTTGGCAATCAGCCCCAGCATTTT. Translation: CASSPTFGNQPQHF.

This sequence joins TRBV10-3 and TRBJ1-2; possibly TRBD1 for D (5 bases). From germline, CDR1 is ENHRY and CDR2 SYGVKD. Between the trimmed V and J ends, which lost 4 bases and 7 bases, there was a span of 16 bases. The CDR3 sequence is 14 residues long. The CDR3 region is CAISGGGSERGYTF. In nucleotides, the CDR3 is TGTGCCATCAGTGGCGGGGGATCCGAACGTGGCTACACCTTC.

This chain connects TRBV7-9 to TRBJ2-7; the D gene is possibly TRBD1 (6 bases). Trimming removed 1 base at V and 3 bases at J, with 13 bases between. Germline-derived CDR1 and CDR2 are SEHNR and FQNEAQ (reference sequence). The CDR3 extends over 15 amino acids. CDR3 protein: CASSLVVDSYYEQYF. For the CDR3, the DNA is TGTGCCAGCAGCTTAGTGGTGGACAGCTACTACGAGCAGTACTTC.

This clone was seen once. The V gene is TRBV10-1, the J gene TRBJ2-1, with D perhaps assigned TRBD1 or TRBD2 (5 bases each). Germline CDR1 WNHNN, CDR2 SYGVQD (reference sequence). Trimming removed 5 bases from V and 6 bases from J, with 11 bases in between. This CDR3 has 13 amino acids. The CDR3 sequence is CASSSGTTNEQFF. In nucleotides, the CDR3 is TGCGCCAGCAGTTCCGGGACCACCAATGAGCAGTTCTTC.

V and J are TRBV6-5 and TRBJ1-5; D unresolved. Germline CDR1 MNHEY, CDR2 SVGAGI. The CDR3 spans 14 residues. V was pared by 4 bases and J by 6 bases, with 13 bases between. Here the CDR3 DNA reads TGTGCCAGCAGTTTCCGACACCGCGGTCAGCCCCAGCATTTT. This codes for CASSFRHRGQPQHF.